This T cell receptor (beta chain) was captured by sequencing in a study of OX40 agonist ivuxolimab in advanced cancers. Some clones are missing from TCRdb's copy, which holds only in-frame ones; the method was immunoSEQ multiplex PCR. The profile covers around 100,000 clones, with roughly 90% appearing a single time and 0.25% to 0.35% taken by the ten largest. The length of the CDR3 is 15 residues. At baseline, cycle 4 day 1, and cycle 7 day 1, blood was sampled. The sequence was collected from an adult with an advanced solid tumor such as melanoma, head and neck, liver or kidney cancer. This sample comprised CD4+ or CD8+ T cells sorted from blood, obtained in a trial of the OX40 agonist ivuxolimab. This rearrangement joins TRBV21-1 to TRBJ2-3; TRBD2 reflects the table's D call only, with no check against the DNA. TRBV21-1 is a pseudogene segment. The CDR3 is CASRELAGNTDTQYF. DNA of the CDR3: TGTGCCAGCAGGGAGCTAGCGGGAAACACAGATACGCAGTATTTT.